These 14 T cell receptor beta chains originate from one sample sequenced in a study of OX40 agonist ivuxolimab in advanced cancers. Some clones are missing from TCRdb's copy, which holds only in-frame ones; the method was immunoSEQ multiplex PCR. There are roughly 89,000 clones in the sample; approximately 90% occur only once, and less than 0.35% lies in the top ten. Sequenced material: CD4+ or CD8+ T cells sorted from blood, taken in a trial of the OX40 agonist ivuxolimab. These receptors all come from an adult with an advanced solid tumor such as melanoma, head and neck, liver or kidney cancer.

The genes are TRBV28 and TRBJ2-1; D remains unclear. Germline V CDR1 and CDR2: MDHEN, SYDVKM. The germline V and J ends were trimmed by 6 bases and 3 bases, with 6 bases remaining between them. The CDR3 runs to 12 residues. CDR3 in amino acids: CASRASYNEQFF. The CDR3 DNA follows: TGTGCCAGCAGAGCGAGCTACAATGAGCAGTTCTTC.

The V and J genes are TRBV28 and TRBJ2-1, with 9 bases matching TRBD2. Germline assignment: CDR1 MDHEN and CDR2 SYDVKM. V shed 2 bases and J 9 bases; nucleotides not matched to a gene: 5. The CDR3 runs to 14 residues. CDR3 bases: TGTGCCAGCAGTTTAGGCGGGAGGGCTGGTGAGCAGTTCTTC. As protein: CASSLGGRAGEQFF.

The chain has TRBV5-5 and TRBJ1-1; TRBD1 matches at 8 bases. Germline-derived CDR1 and CDR2 are SGHKS and YYEKEE (reference sequence). The CDR3 has 14 amino acids. V dropped 4 bases and J dropped 0; count of bases not matched to a gene: 2. CDR3 sequence reads: CASSKDRVNTEAFF. The CDR3 bases are TGTGCCAGCAGCAAGGACAGGGTGAACACTGAAGCTTTCTTT.

The J gene is TRBJ2-3, the V gene TRBV4-3; 9 positions agree with TRBD2. CDR1 and CDR2 (germline): LGHNA, YSLEER. CDR3 size: 15 residues. V was pared by 4 bases and J by 5 bases, with 7 bases of the junction left unmatched. In DNA, the CDR3 is TGCGCCAGCAGCCCCGAAGGCGGGAGGGGAGATACGCAGTATTTT. Amino acid sequence: CASSPEGGRGDTQYF.

This clone was observed once. The chain recombines TRBV11-2 with TRBJ1-1; no reliable D call. The CDR3 contains 13 residues. Trimming removed 5 bases at V and 4 bases at J, with 11 bases between. Germline CDR1 reads SGHAT; CDR2 reads FQNNGV. For the CDR3, the DNA is TGTGCCAGCAGCCTCACACCGAGCACTGAAGCTTTCTTT. Amino acid sequence: CASSLTPSTEAFF.

The rearrangement links TRBV7-2 to TRBJ2-5; 8 bases fit TRBD2. The end of the DNA is better explained by TRBJ2-7, so the J call may be wrong. CDR1 is SGHTA and CDR2 is FQGNSA in the germline V gene. This CDR3 is built from 13 residues. The CDR3 coding sequence is TGTGCCAGCCTAGTTGCGGGAGGCCACGAGCAGTACTTC. The encoded protein is CASLVAGGHEQYF.

In this sample, this clone turned up once. The rearrangement links TRBV2 to TRBJ2-7; 9 nucleotides match TRBD2. The CDR3 spans 15 residues. The V segment lost 3 bases and the J segment 3 bases; nucleotides outside the gene matches: 6. CDR1 SNHLY and CDR2 FYNNEI come from the germline V gene. The CDR3 loop reads CASSELAGAVYEQYF. CDR3 nucleotide sequence: TGTGCCAGCAGTGAGTTAGCGGGAGCCGTCTACGAGCAGTACTTC. The whole variable domain, filled in from reference TRBV2 and TRBJ2-7, reads EPEVTQTPSHQVTQMGQEVILRCVPISNHLYFYWYRQILGQKVEFLVSFYNNEISEKSEIFDDQFSVERPDGSNFTLKIRSTKLEDSAMYFCASSELAGAVYEQYFGPGTRLTVT.

The CDR3 nucleotides read TGTGCCATCAGTGACGGGGGGGGAGAGCAGTACTTC. Amino acid sequence: CAISDGGGEQYF. The gene calls are TRBV10-3 and TRBJ2-7; 8 positions agree with TRBD2. The CDR3 covers 12 residues. V was pared by 3 bases and J by 7 bases, with 2 bases of the junction left unmatched. Germline-derived CDR1 and CDR2 are ENHRY and SYGVKD.

The chain carries TRBV5-1 and TRBJ2-1; TRBD1 matches 7 bases. CDR3 size: 14 residues. The germline CDR1 and CDR2 sequences are SGHRS and YFSETQ. The J segment lost 5 bases and the V segment lost 7 bases, leaving 9 bases of the junction unmatched. The CDR3 sequence is CASQPGTANNEQFF. The CDR3 region has the DNA TGCGCCAGCCAGCCCGGGACAGCTAACAATGAGCAGTTCTTC.

This clone was counted between two and nine times. The chain employs TRBV18 and TRBJ2-5, with D maybe TRBD2 (6 bases). Germline V gene sequence: CDR1 KGHSH, CDR2 LQKENI. The CDR3 spans 11 residues. Trimming cost V 3 bases and J 7 bases, with 6 bases left between them. CDR3 DNA: TGTGCCAGCTCACCGGGGGGGACCCAGTACTTC. Amino acids: CASSPGGTQYF.

The chain combines TRBV19 with TRBJ2-7; no firm D call. Germline V gene data show CDR1 as LNHDA and CDR2 as SQIVND (reference sequence). The CDR3 length is 13 residues. V was pared by 4 bases and J by 5 bases, with 12 bases between. The CDR3: CASSSEVGDEQYF. In DNA form, the CDR3 reads TGTGCCAGTAGTAGTGAGGTAGGAGACGAGCAGTACTTC.

The chain recombines TRBV11-2 with TRBJ1-2; possible D gene TRBD1, 6 bases. The CDR3 sequence is 14 residues long. Per germline, CDR1 SGHAT and CDR2 FQNNGV. V lost 7 bases to trimming and J lost 2 bases, with 14 bases between them. The CDR3 loop is CASTTTQGNYGYTF. In DNA form, the CDR3 reads TGTGCCAGCACCACGACCCAGGGGAACTATGGCTACACCTTC.

In regard to this clone: Other DNA sequences of this sample code for an identical CDR3. This chain uses TRBV2 with TRBJ2-1; 10 bases are shared with TRBD2. V lost 4 bases, J lost 3 bases, and 0 bases stayed unmatched. CDR3 size: 14 residues. Looked up from germline, CDR1 is SNHLY and CDR2 is FYNNEI. The CDR3 sequence is CASSGLAGYNEQFF. The CDR3 nucleotides read TGTGCCAGCAGTGGACTAGCGGGCTACAATGAGCAGTTCTTC.

This chain joins TRBV7-2 and TRBJ2-2; the match to TRBD2 covers 10 bases. The trim removed 2 bases at V and 4 bases at J, leaving 7 bases unmatched. From germline, CDR1 is SGHTA and CDR2 FQGNSA. The CDR3 extends over 17 amino acids. CDR3 protein: CASSLFSAGGSTGELFF. For the CDR3, the DNA is TGTGCCAGCAGCTTATTTTCAGCGGGAGGGAGCACCGGGGAGCTGTTTTTT.